Listed below are T cell receptor beta chains from one sample, sequenced in a study of blood T cell repertoires in COVID-19. Clones were read by immunoSEQ multiplex PCR, and TCRdb kept only the in-frame ones, dropping some. The sample carries approximately 30,000 clones, approximately 91% recorded once. Sequenced input: peripheral blood. These receptors all stem from a human donor in a cohort sampled during active COVID-19. The CDR3 runs from the conserved cysteine through the conserved F or W. A D gene is named only where the DNA matches it firmly. Expanded clones get a size class; other rows say once, few or many, or leave the size out.

>.|TRBD2|TRBJ2-1|TRBV7-6
TGTGCCAGCAGCCTCCCGGGGACTAGCGGTGAGCAGTTCTTC
CASSLPGTSGEQFF
>.|TRBD1|TRBJ1-3|TRBV7-9
TGTGCCAGCAGCTTTTCAGGGGGGAACGGAAACACCATATATTTT
CASSFSGGNGNTIYF
>few|.|TRBJ1-1|TRBV7-9
TGTGCCAGCAGCTCCCTGACAGGACGGGGCACTGAAGCTTTCTTT
CASSSLTGRGTEAFF
>.|TRBD1|TRBJ1-3|TRBV28
TGTGCCAGCTCGACAGGGAACACTGGAAACACCATATATTTT
CASSTGNTGNTIYF
>.|TRBD1|TRBJ1-2|TRBV6-1
TGTGCCAGCAGTGAGGGAACGGGACAGATTAACTATGGCTACACCTTC
CASSEGTGQINYGYTF
>.|.|TRBJ2-2|TRBV29-1
TGCAGCGTTGCAGGTCAGGAAGTGATCGGGGAGCTGTTTTTT
CSVAGQEVIGELFF
>.|.|TRBJ2-3|TRBV5-1
TGCGCCAGCAGCATTGCGGTCGACACAGATACGCAGTATTTT
CASSIAVDTDTQYF
>.|TRBD2|TRBJ2-1|TRBV4-2
TGTGCCAGCAGCCAAAACCTAGCGGGGAACTACAATGAGCAGTTCTTC
CASSQNLAGNYNEQFF
>.|.|TRBJ2-1|TRBV3-1/TRBV3-2
TGTGCCAGCAGCGGAGTCGGAGGGAATGAGCAGTTCTTC
CASSGVGGNEQFF
>.|TRBD2|TRBJ2-1|TRBV30
TGTGCCTGGAGTGGAAGAGCGGGAGGGACCTACAATGAGCAGTTCTTC
CAWSGRAGGTYNEQFF
>.|TRBD2|TRBJ2-1|TRBV4-3
TGCGCCAGCAGCCAAGGGAGGGAGGGCCTCTACAATGAGCAGTTCTTC
CASSQGREGLYNEQFF
>.|.|TRBJ1-3|TRBV18
TGTGCCAGCTCACCCCTCACCCCGGGGAGCTCTGGAAACACCATATATTTT
CASSPLTPGSSGNTIYF
>.|.|TRBJ1-2|TRBV19
TGTGCCAGTAGTATCTGGGGGGTGATCAACTATGGCTACACCTTC
CASSIWGVINYGYTF
>.|.|TRBJ2-3|TRBV5-1
TGCGCCAGCAGCTTGGACACAGGCTCAGATACGCAGTATTTT
CASSLDTGSDTQYF
>.|TRBD1|TRBJ2-6|TRBV4-1
TGCGCCAGCAGCCAGCCGGGACAGGGGGCACCTGGGGCCAACGTCCTGACTTTC
CASSQPGQGAPGANVLTF
>.|.|TRBJ2-1|TRBV24-1
TGTGCCACCCGGGGGCGGGAGTTGTACAATGAGCAGTTCTTC
CATRGRELYNEQFF
>.|.|TRBJ1-1|TRBV7-2
TGTGCCAGCAGCTCCCAAATCGAAGCTTTCTTT
CASSSQIEAFF
>.|TRBD2|TRBJ2-3|TRBV4-2
TGTGCCAGCAGCCAAGATGCTAGCGGGGCGGCCGCAGATACGCAGTATTTT
CASSQDASGAAADTQYF
>.|TRBD1|TRBJ2-4|TRBV28
TGTGCCAGCAGTCCCGGGGACAGGGGGCGATACATTCAGTACTTC
CASSPGDRGRYIQYF
>.|.|TRBJ2-1|TRBV9
TGTGCCAGCAGCGTAGCGAGCTCCTACAATGAGCAGTTCTTC
CASSVASSYNEQFF
>.|.|TRBJ1-1|TRBV19
TGTGCCAGTAGTAGTCAGGGGATCGTATCTGAAGCTTTCTTT
CASSSQGIVSEAFF
>.|.|TRBJ1-5|TRBV28
TGTGCCAGCACCCAAACCGACCCAGGCGTTCAGCCCCAGCATTTT
CASTQTDPGVQPQHF
>.|.|TRBJ1-5|TRBV30
TGTGCCTGGAGTGCCGAGGCTAATCAGCCCCAGCATTTT
CAWSAEANQPQHF
>.|.|TRBJ1-1|TRBV29-1
TGCAGCGTCTCAGCCACAGGGTTAGGAGCTTTCTTT
CSVSATGLGAFF
>few|.|TRBJ2-1|TRBV15
TGTGCCACCAGCAGACTTCCCGGAGTGAGCTCCTACAATGAGCAGTTCTTC
CATSRLPGVSSYNEQFF
>.|.|TRBJ1-3|TRBV7-9
TGTGCCAGCAGCTCCGTTCGGGGGTCTGGAAACACCATATATTTT
CASSSVRGSGNTIYF
>.|.|TRBJ2-2|TRBV7-2
TGTGCCAGCAGCTTATTGGCGGGCACGAACACCGGGGAGCTGTTTTTT
CASSLLAGTNTGELFF
>.|.|TRBJ1-2|TRBV25-1
TGTGAGCGGGGGCAGAATAGACTACTATGTGGCTACACCTTC
CERGQNRLLCGYTF
>.|TRBD1|TRBJ1-2|TRBV29-1
TGCAGCGTTGAGGGGACAGTTACGGGCTACACCTTC
CSVEGTVTGYTF
>.|.|TRBJ1-2|TRBV19
TGTGCCAGTAGTATAGGTACCGGGACACGATATGGCTACACCTTC
CASSIGTGTRYGYTF
>.|TRBD2|TRBJ2-6|TRBV4-1
TGCGCCAGCAGCCAAGATCTCGGACTAGCGGGGGGTGGGGCCAACGTCCTGACTTTC
CASSQDLGLAGGGANVLTF
>.|.|TRBJ1-5|TRBV7-2
TGTGCCAGCAGCCCAGTAGGGAGGGGGAATCAGCCCCAGCATTTT
CASSPVGRGNQPQHF
>.|.|TRBJ2-1|TRBV6-5
TGTGCCAGCAGTCGGGGGGCGAATGAGCAGTTCTTC
CASSRGANEQFF
>few|TRBD1|TRBJ1-6|TRBV2
TGTGCCAGCAGTGAACAGGGACAGCTCAATTCACCCCTCCACTTT
CASSEQGQLNSPLHF
>.|TRBD2|TRBJ2-3|TRBV25-1
TGTGCCAGCAGTGGGCCGGGACTAGAGCTTTGGGCTACGCAGTATTTT
CASSGPGLELWATQYF
>.|TRBD1|TRBJ2-3|TRBV10-3
TGTGCCATCACCAGGACAGGGTTGACAGATACGCAGTATTTT
CAITRTGLTDTQYF
>.|.|TRBJ1-4|TRBV3-1/TRBV3-2
TGTGCCAGCAGCCCTGCGGTGCGGGGTGCTAATGAAAAACTGTTTTTT
CASSPAVRGANEKLFF
>.|TRBD1|TRBJ1-3|TRBV3-1/TRBV3-2
TGTGCCAGCAGCCCCGTGACAGGGGCTGGAAACACCATATATTTT
CASSPVTGAGNTIYF
>.|TRBD2|TRBJ2-2|TRBV4-1
TGCGCCAGCAGCCAAGCTCGGCTAGCGGGAAGGAACACCGGGGAGCTGTTTTTT
CASSQARLAGRNTGELFF
>.|TRBD1|TRBJ2-1|TRBV5-8
TGTGCCAGCAGCCCCCTTGGGCAGGGGGCTTACAATGAGCAGTTCTTC
CASSPLGQGAYNEQFF
>once|.|TRBJ2-2|TRBV5-5
TGTGCCAGCAGCTTGGCCGGAGGAGTCGGGGAGCTGTTTTTT
CASSLAGGVGELFF
>.|.|TRBJ1-5|TRBV6-5
TGTGCCAGCAGTCTATCCACTCCCAATCAGCCCCAGCATTTT
CASSLSTPNQPQHF
>.|.|TRBJ2-5|TRBV6-5
TGTGCCAGCACCCCTGGGGCGCCGCCGGACCCGTACTTC
CASTPGAPPDPYF
>.|TRBD1|TRBJ2-1|TRBV6-6
TGTGCCAGTCAACCTTCGGGGACAGGTCATTACAATGAGCAGTTCTTC
CASQPSGTGHYNEQFF
>few|TRBD1|TRBJ1-4|TRBV5-5
TGTGCCAGCAGTCGCGCCGGACAGGCCGAGGAAAAACTGTTTTTT
CASSRAGQAEEKLFF
>.|.|TRBJ2-2|TRBV6-2/TRBV6-3
TGTGCCAGCAGTTACTCGAGCCAACTAGCCGGGGAGCTGTTTTTT
CASSYSSQLAGELFF
>.|.|TRBJ1-1|TRBV6-5
TGTGCCAGCAGAAGACAGGTAATGAACACTGAAGCTTTCTTT
CASRRQVMNTEAFF
>.|.|TRBJ1-2|TRBV12-3/TRBV12-4
TGTGCCAGCAGTATACAGGGTTACTCGCGCTACACCTTC
CASSIQGYSRYTF
>.|TRBD2|TRBJ2-1|TRBV2
TGTGCCAGCAGCGGACTAGCGGGAGCGATTGAGCAGTTCTTC
CASSGLAGAIEQFF
>.|.|TRBJ1-1|TRBV25-1
TGTGCCAGCAAACCAGACTACAGGGTTTCTGAAGCTTTCTTT
CASKPDYRVSEAFF
>.|TRBD1|TRBJ2-3|TRBV20-1
TGCAGTGCTGACAGGGTCGATACGCAGTATTTT
CSADRVDTQYF
>.|TRBD1|TRBJ2-4|TRBV24-1
TGTGCCACCAGTGATTCCCTACAGGGGACCAAAAACATTCAGTACTTC
CATSDSLQGTKNIQYF
>.|.|TRBJ1-4|TRBV2
TGTGCCAGCAGTGAAAGAGCCCTAATGCGAACAACTAATGAAAAACTGTTTTTT
CASSERALMRTTNEKLFF
>.|.|TRBJ2-3|TRBV5-1
TGCGCCAGCAGCTTGGAGGGACGGGAGTCTAGCACAGATACGCAGTATTTT
CASSLEGRESSTDTQYF